Listed here are 18 T cell receptor beta chains from one sample, sequenced in a study of blood T cell repertoires in COVID-19. Some clones are missing from TCRdb's copy, which holds only in-frame ones; the method was immunoSEQ multiplex PCR. The sample contains 150,000 to 200,000 clones, 81% of which appear only once. Sequencing was performed on peripheral blood. These receptors came from a woman older than 75 with COVID-19, enrolled during active disease.

CDR3 loop: CASSRQGNSEQFF. The CDR3, as DNA: TGCGCCAGCAGTAGACAGGGTAATAGTGAGCAGTTCTTC. The rearrangement links TRBV4-3 to TRBJ2-1, with 7 bases fitting TRBD1. Trimming removed 6 bases from V and 9 bases from J; junction bases left unmatched: 8. This CDR3 spans 13 amino acids. Germline CDR1 and CDR2: LGHNA and YSLEER.

The chain carries TRBV3-1 (or the pseudogene TRBV3-2) and TRBJ2-7; D is possibly TRBD1 (6 bases). The germline V gene encodes CDR1 LGHDT and CDR2 YNNKEL (reference sequence). This CDR3 spans 14 amino acids. Trimming cost V 0 bases and J 2 bases, with 8 bases left between them. This chain's CDR3 is CASSQENRAYEQYF. Written as DNA, the CDR3 is TGTGCCAGCAGCCAAGAGAACAGGGCCTACGAGCAGTACTTC.

The rearrangement uses TRBV29-1 and TRBJ2-3; 8 nucleotides align to TRBD1. The CDR3 runs 14 residues. Germline V lookup: CDR1 SQVTM, CDR2 ANQGSEA. V shed 6 bases and J 0 bases; nucleotides not matched to a gene: 5. The CDR3 DNA sequence: TGCAGCGTAGAGACAGGGGATAGCACAGATACGCAGTATTTT. Translating it yields CSVETGDSTDTQYF.

V gene TRBV11-3 combines with J gene TRBJ1-2; D call uncertain. The CDR3 sequence is 14 residues long. CDR1 and CDR2 from the germline V gene are SGHNT and YENEEA. Trimming shortened V by 3 bases and J by 6 bases, and 14 bases separated the two germline ends. The CDR3 region has the DNA TGTGCCAGCAGCTTCGAGGCCCACTCGAATGGCTACACCTTC. Its protein product is CASSFEAHSNGYTF. The full variable domain, with the rest looked up from reference TRBV11-3 and TRBJ1-2, is EAGVVQSPRYKIIEKKQPVAFWCNPISGHNTLYWYLQNLGQGPELLIRYENEEAVDDSQLPKDRFSAERLKGVDSTLKIQPAELGDSAVYLCASSFEAHSNGYTFGSGTRLTVV.

The rearrangement uses TRBV11-2 and TRBJ1-1; D gene uncertain. CDR1 and CDR2 (germline): SGHAT, FQNNGV. Trimming removed 3 bases at V and 1 base at J, with 3 bases between. The CDR3 runs to 12 residues. CDR3 sequence reads: CASSFRNTEAFF. CDR3 coding DNA: TGTGCCAGCAGCTTCAGGAACACTGAAGCTTTCTTT.

The genes are TRBV7-3 and TRBJ2-1, with 7 bases lining up with TRBD2. This CDR3 has 14 amino acids. V lost 5 bases, J lost 6 bases, and 7 bases stayed unmatched. CDR1 is SGHTA, CDR2 FQGTGA, per germline. Here the CDR3 reads CASSPASGSNEQFF. CDR3 sequence (DNA): TGTGCCAGCAGCCCGGCTAGCGGAAGCAATGAGCAGTTCTTC.

On this clone itself: Within the sample, other DNA sequences also encode this same CDR3. This sequence joins TRBV5-1 and TRBJ2-7, with TRBD1 matching over 10 bases. V lost 0 bases and J lost 4; bases outside the gene matches: 1. There are 14 residues in the CDR3. CDR1 is SGHRS, CDR2 YFSETQ, per germline. The CDR3 sequence is CASSLGTGGYEQYF. The CDR3 DNA sequence: TGCGCCAGCAGCTTGGGGACAGGGGGATACGAGCAGTACTTC.

The chain has TRBV6-7 and TRBJ2-7; TRBD1 aligns across 9 bases. TRBV6-7 is given ORF status, its function remaining uncertain. The trim removed 4 bases at V and 3 bases at J, leaving 10 bases unmatched. The CDR3 consists of 16 residues. This chain's CDR3 is CASSLPGTGPNYEQYF. The CDR3 DNA follows: TGTGCCAGCAGTTTACCCGGGACAGGGCCAAACTACGAGCAGTACTTC.

The chain carries TRBV6-2 or TRBV6-3 and TRBJ2-2; the D gene is possibly TRBD2 (6 bases). V was cut by 7 bases and J by 4 bases, with 19 bases left in between. This CDR3 has 16 residues. CDR1 and CDR2 from the germline V gene are MNHEY and SVGEGT. CDR3 amino acids: CASTPGLPWSTGELFF. The CDR3 bases are TGTGCCAGCACCCCGGGACTCCCTTGGTCCACCGGGGAGCTGTTTTTT.

The chain employs TRBV24-1 and TRBJ2-7; 13 bases line up with TRBD2. Looked up from germline, CDR1 is KGHDR and CDR2 is SFDVKD. Trimming at V came to 7 bases and at J to 4 bases, leaving 6 bases not matched to a gene. The CDR3 spans 15 residues. CDR3 protein: CATSPGLAGDYEQYF. The CDR3 region has the DNA TGTGCCACCAGCCCCGGACTAGCGGGGGATTACGAGCAGTACTTC.

This clone was picked up one time. The chain couples TRBV4-3 to TRBJ2-1; TRBD1 aligns across 8 bases. Germline V CDR1 and CDR2: LGHNA, YSLEER. CDR3 size: 15 residues. After removal of 0 bases from V and 9 bases from J, the junction contained 7 bases not matched to a gene. CDR3 bases: TGCGCCAGCAGCCAAGATCACGGACAGGGAGCTGAGCAGTTCTTC. Amino acids: CASSQDHGQGAEQFF.

The V and J genes are TRBV5-1 and TRBJ2-2; TRBD2 matches at 9 bases. CDR3 length: 15 residues. Germline trimming cut 4 bases from V and 3 bases from J; bases unmatched to any gene: 4. Germline V gives CDR1 SGHRS, CDR2 YFSETQ. In nucleotides, the CDR3 is TGCGCCAGCAGCCCGTGGACTAGCGACACCGGGGAGCTGTTTTTT. It specifies CASSPWTSDTGELFF.

V is TRBV2 and J is TRBJ1-1; D is uncertain. This CDR3 spans 14 amino acids. Trimming removed 4 bases at V and 2 bases at J, with 11 bases between. The germline gives CDR1 SNHLY, CDR2 FYNNEI. Here the CDR3 DNA reads TGTGCCAGCAGTGGGTTTGCGAGAAACACTGAAGCTTTCTTT. This translates into CASSGFARNTEAFF.

The V call is TRBV14, the J call TRBJ2-7; 11 bases agree with TRBD2. This CDR3 contains 15 residues. The trim removed 4 bases at V and 0 bases at J, leaving 2 bases unmatched. The germline V gene has CDR1 SGHDN and CDR2 FVKESK. The CDR3 protein is CASSPGLAVSYEQYF. In DNA, the CDR3 is TGTGCCAGCAGCCCGGGACTAGCGGTCTCCTACGAGCAGTACTTC.

This clone was observed once. The J gene is TRBJ2-1, the V gene TRBV5-1; 7 bases are shared with TRBD2. CDR1 is SGHRS and CDR2 is YFSETQ in the germline V gene. V lost 0 bases, J lost 0 bases, and 3 bases stayed unmatched. This CDR3 has 16 amino acids. The chain's CDR3 is CASSLDGGSSYNEQFF. For the CDR3, the DNA is TGCGCCAGCAGCTTGGATGGCGGGAGCTCCTACAATGAGCAGTTCTTC.

This clone was picked up a small number of times. The V and J genes are TRBV5-3 and TRBJ1-6; 10 bases align to TRBD1. TRBV5-3 is known as an ORF, though its function is uncertain. The CDR3 spans 17 residues. After removal of 4 bases from V and 0 bases from J, the junction contained 4 bases not matched to a gene. The CDR3 spells CARSRDRGGSYNSPLHF. For the CDR3, the DNA is TGTGCCAGAAGCCGGGACAGGGGTGGCTCCTATAATTCACCCCTCCACTTT.

The chain couples TRBV29-1 to TRBJ2-7; 7 positions match TRBD1. Losses at the gene ends were 6 bases for V and 2 bases for J; bases not matched to a gene: 4. CDR3 length: 12 residues. CDR1 is SQVTM, CDR2 ANQGSEA, per germline. CDR3 DNA: TGCAGCGTACGACAGGGAACCTACGAGCAGTACTTC. It codes for CSVRQGTYEQYF.

The genes are TRBV20-1 and TRBJ1-2; D is unclear. The V gene lost 5 bases and the J gene lost 2 bases, with 3 bases spanning the gap. This CDR3 region has 10 residues. Germline values: CDR1 DFQATT, CDR2 SNEGSKA (reference sequence). The CDR3 reads CSAGNYGYTF. CDR3 sequence (DNA): TGCAGTGCTGGCAACTATGGCTACACCTTC.